This entry describes one T cell receptor beta chain. The antigen it binds to is not known. Per-base quality was not reported, and no clone a single base away is much larger than it. The entire isolated RNA was reverse transcribed using the High Capacity cDNA Reverse Transcription Kit, and thus expressed TCRB transcripts were sequenced. Deep immunoSEQ sequencing was applied to naive, central memory and regulatory T cell samples, giving an average of roughly 3.3 million total reads per sample. Sorted cells were lysed in RLT buffer, and RNA was extracted using DNase-treated RNeasy Micro or Mini kits according to cell number. Each cell subset was processed separately to prevent cross-contamination, with patient and healthy donor samples processed together. The immunoSEQ multiplex PCR was used to amplify TCRB sequences from cDNA, generating 87-bp fragments that spanned the CDR3 region. Sequencing of the amplicons was performed on the Illumina HiSeq platform. On the authors' methods: Synthetic template baselines were used to correct PCR bias computationally, reads within Hamming distance 2 were collapsed together, and singletons that could not be merged were discarded. Reads were aligned to IMGT to assign V, D and J genes, CDR3 length, and insertions or deletions at six rearrangement sites. Within each subset, clonotype counts were normalized to the number of sorted cells before true diversity and Gini coefficients were calculated with the tcR R package. The overlap coefficient, calculated on TCRB nucleotide sequences, was used to measure repertoire sharing. Out-of-frame TCRB sequences from naive cells were analyzed as a proxy for the pre-selection repertoire. TCRdb mirrors the immuneACCESS table, restricted to in-frame sequences. Some clones are absent from its copies; in checked studies, under half trace to an unresolved V gene, and the reason for the others is unknown. Clonal size and the V and J genes are those of that table, whereas D and trimming came from the DNA. In this sample the table shows hundreds of thousands of clones, about a sixth of which occur a single time. In total, the top ten clones hold roughly 0.025% of the sample.

This sample is part of a study of beta chain features in type 1 diabetes (dated 2018 in TCRdb). For the study in its entirety: No differences in mean age, gender distribution, total cell number or subset yield were found between patients and healthy donors. Across all samples, some 100,000,000 sorted cells were examined, and cell number per subset correlated strongly with RNA yield. The study compared TCRB repertoires of sorted circulating CD4+ T cell subsets between recently diagnosed type 1 diabetes patients and matched healthy donors. Regulatory and stem cell-like memory subsets were obtained from only 8 patients and roughly eight healthy donors, while naive and central memory subsets were obtained from all 28 donors.

Study-wide findings and limitations: PCR may preferentially amplify shorter templates, but because patient and control samples were amplified and corrected together, any resulting skew would affect both groups equally. Because cDNA rather than genomic DNA was sequenced, highly expressing activated cells could have been over-represented, although no difference in activation and CD3 levels was found between groups. Naive, central memory and regulatory TCRB repertoires appeared to be more alike among patients than among healthy donors. Patients with type 1 diabetes made fewer insertions and deleted more nucleotides at VDJ recombination sites, implying thymic rearrangement abnormalities. In all four CD4+ subsets, TCRB CDR3 length was moderately but significantly shorter in type 1 diabetes patients. Because small numbers of individuals were included in the HLA sub-analyses, any influence of HLA type on TCRB rearrangement was left unresolved.

Each donor gave one peripheral blood draw, averaging about 100 mL, which was collected into heparinised tubes. Naive, central memory, regulatory and stem cell-like memory CD4+ T cells were sorted on a BD FACSAria II using a panel including CD45RO, CCR7, CD25, CD127, CD95 and CD27. Every sorted population had a purity above 95%. PBMCs were isolated right away by Lymphoprep density gradient centrifugation and were stained directly, without culture. Samples were stained and sorted in pairs, with one healthy donor and one patient per experiment, so that batch effects were minimized. The CDR3 measures 14 amino acids from cysteine to phenylalanine. Of all the DNA, just the CDR3 is kept, 42 bases in frame from base 1. The V end loses 2 bases and the J end loses 5 bases, and a stretch of 12 bases separates them. The germline V gene sets CDR1 to SNHLY and CDR2 to FYNNEI.

Recombination connected TRBV2 to TRBJ1-2; TRBD1 is perhaps the D gene, given 5 matching bases. The source of this sequence is a woman aged 18 to 35 in good health. Sequenced sample: naive CD4+ T cells from blood. The cell subset or site label corresponds to: true naive CD4+ T cells. At the DNA level, the sequence is TGTGCCAGCAGTGAAAACAGGAGGAAATATGGCTACACCTTC. Its protein reads: CASSENRRKYGYTF. When the CDR3 is completed using the reference TRBV2 and TRBJ1-2 genes on either side, the full variable domain is EPEVTQTPSHQVTQMGQEVILRCVPISNHLYFYWYRQILGQKVEFLVSFYNNEISEKSEIFDDQFSVERPDGSNFTLKIRSTKLEDSAMYFCASSENRRKYGYTFGSGTRLTVV.